These 14 T cell receptor beta chains were all obtained from the same sample, sequenced in a study of T cells after posttransplantation cyclophosphamide. Assay used: immunoSEQ multiplex PCR; TCRdb lists only in-frame clones, some missing. The profile covers 50,000 to 55,000 clones, with 86% appearing a single time and about 2.6% taken by the ten largest. The sample consisted of PBMCs. The receptors stem from a young man with a blood cancer, CMV-positive, and with a related stem cell donor.

V usage is TRBV28 and J usage is TRBJ2-1, with a weak D call TRBD1 (5 bases). Germline V gives CDR1 MDHEN, CDR2 SYDVKM. This CDR3 comprises 13 residues. V gave up 7 bases and J gave up 5 bases, with 12 bases separating them. In nucleotides, the CDR3 is TGTGCCAGCAAAGACAGATTTAACAATGAGCAGTTCTTC. Amino acids: CASKDRFNNEQFF.

The V call is TRBV27, the J call TRBJ1-5; D is ambiguous. Trimming pared 6 bases from V and 4 bases from J, leaving 13 bases between. Germline CDR1 and CDR2: MNHEY and SMNVEV (reference sequence). The CDR3 totals 14 residues. The CDR3 is CASRPTRVNQPQHF. CDR3 nucleotides: TGTGCCAGCAGACCGACCCGGGTGAATCAGCCCCAGCATTTT.

V usage is TRBV11-1 and J usage is TRBJ2-1; D perhaps matches TRBD1 (6 bases). With 1 base removed from V and 4 bases from J, the gap between germline ends came to 11 bases. Germline-derived CDR1 and CDR2 are SGHAT and FQDESV (reference sequence). The CDR3 length is 15 residues. CDR3: CASSLGPGVYNEQFF. In DNA form, the CDR3 reads TGTGCCAGCAGCTTAGGTCCAGGGGTGTACAATGAGCAGTTCTTC.

The genes are TRBV4-1 and TRBJ2-3; D possibly corresponds to TRBD2 (6 bases). V was clipped by 5 bases and J by 2 bases, with 23 bases between them. CDR3 length: 18 amino acids. The germline gives CDR1 MGHRA, CDR2 YSYEKL. The CDR3 loop reads CASSKGGPTISFTDTQYF. The CDR3 nucleotides read TGCGCCAGCAGCAAGGGAGGACCAACCATCTCATTCACAGATACGCAGTATTTT.

The chain combines TRBV7-2 with TRBJ1-1; 8 bases are a match to TRBD1. The CDR3 is made up of 14 amino acids. V lost 5 bases to trimming and J lost 4 bases; unmatched junction nucleotides: 6. Germline V gene data show CDR1 as SGHTA and CDR2 as FQGNSA. The CDR3 protein is CASSDTGGITEAFF. The CDR3 nucleotides are TGTGCCAGCAGCGATACAGGGGGGATCACTGAAGCTTTCTTT. The full variable domain, completed using reference TRBV7-2 and TRBJ1-1, is GAGVSQSPSNKVTEKGKDVELRCDPISGHTALYWYRQSLGQGLEFLIYFQGNSAPDKSGLPSDRFSAERTGGSVSTLTIQRTQQEDSAVYLCASSDTGGITEAFFGQGTRLTVV.

The gene calls are TRBV7-3 and TRBJ2-1; 9 nucleotides line up with TRBD2. This CDR3 has 16 amino acids. Germline CDR1 and CDR2: SGHTA and FQGTGA. The ends lost 5 bases at V and 6 bases at J; junction bases unmatched: 11. Here the CDR3 reads CASSPRLAEKANEQFF. The CDR3 region has the DNA TGTGCCAGCAGCCCTCGACTAGCGGAAAAAGCCAATGAGCAGTTCTTC. Full variable domain (outside the CDR3, taken from reference TRBV7-3 and TRBJ2-1): GAGVSQTPSNKVTEKGKYVELRCDPISGHTALYWYRQSLGQGPEFLIYFQGTGAADDSGLPNDRFFAVRPEGSVSTLKIQRTERGDSAVYLCASSPRLAEKANEQFFGPGTRLTVL.

The chain employs TRBV27 and TRBJ1-4; TRBD1 aligns across 7 bases. Trimming at V came to 2 bases and at J to 10 bases, leaving 7 bases not matched to a gene. The CDR3 length is 14 residues. CDR1 is MNHEY, CDR2 SMNVEV, per germline (reference sequence). The CDR3 here is CASSLQGGRGKLFF. In DNA form, the CDR3 reads TGTGCCAGCAGTTTACAGGGGGGAAGGGGAAAACTGTTTTTT.

The V and J genes are TRBV18 and TRBJ1-5; tentative D call: TRBD1 (5 bases). The CDR3 totals 14 residues. Germline V gene lookup returns CDR1 KGHSH and CDR2 LQKENI. Trimming cost V 4 bases and J 6 bases, with 13 bases left between them. The chain's CDR3 is CASSLDEGAQPQHF. The CDR3 region has the DNA TGTGCCAGCTCACTTGACGAAGGGGCTCAGCCCCAGCATTTT.

The chain is built from TRBV7-8 and TRBJ2-3; D remains unclear. V was cut by 0 bases and J by 9 bases, with 7 bases left in between. This CDR3 is built from 12 residues. Germline CDR1 and CDR2: SGHVS and FQNEAQ. In nucleotides, the CDR3 is TGTGCCAGCAGCTTAGCGCTAGAGACGCAGTATTTT. Translating gives CASSLALETQYF.

The CDR3 sequence: CASRYRDFSYNEQFF. As DNA, the CDR3 is TGTGCCAGCAGATACCGGGACTTCTCCTACAATGAGCAGTTCTTC. The V and J genes are TRBV5-6 and TRBJ2-1, with a tentative D call TRBD2 (6 bases). V was trimmed by 5 bases and J by 0 bases, leaving 12 bases between them. CDR1 SGHDT and CDR2 YYEEEE come from the germline V gene. The CDR3 has 15 residues.

J is TRBJ2-1 and V is TRBV9; TRBD2 matches 15 bases. Per germline, CDR1 SGDLS and CDR2 YYNGEE. Losses at the gene ends were 7 bases for V and 10 bases for J; bases not matched to a gene: 3. The CDR3 sequence is 13 residues long. The CDR3, as DNA: TGTGCCAGCGGACTAGCGGGAGGGGGGGAGCAGTTCTTC. This sequence encodes CASGLAGGGEQFF. The full variable domain, with the rest looked up from reference TRBV9 and TRBJ2-1, is DSGVTQTPKHLITATGQRVTLRCSPRSGDLSVYWYQQSLDQGLQFLIQYYNGEERAKGNILERFSAQQFPDLHSELNLSSLELGDSALYFCASGLAGGGEQFFGPGTRLTVL.

The V gene is TRBV7-8, the J gene TRBJ2-7; 14 bases are a match to TRBD2. CDR1 and CDR2 (germline): SGHVS, FQNEAQ. Trimming at V came to 5 bases and at J to 5 bases, leaving 14 bases not matched to a gene. CDR3 length equals 18 residues. CDR3 DNA: TGTGCCAGCAGCGCCCACCGACTAGCGGGAGGGCCGGGGAACGAGCAGTACTTC. Protein sequence: CASSAHRLAGGPGNEQYF.

As concerns this clone: A read error may produce the germline difference seen at one junction end. The chain recombines TRBV7-7 with TRBJ2-2, with a tentative D call TRBD2 (6 bases). The CDR3 loop spans 17 amino acids. CDR1 is SSHAT, CDR2 FNYEAQ, per germline (reference sequence). The CDR3 here is CASSRAGLSPFTGELFF. The CDR3 DNA reads TGTGCTAGCAGCCGTGCGGGACTTAGCCCTTTCACCGGGGAGCTGTTTTTT.

This rearrangement joins TRBV5-1 to TRBJ2-1, with D possibly matching TRBD2 (6 bases). This CDR3 spans 17 amino acids. The germline V and J ends were trimmed by 4 bases and 4 bases, with 21 bases remaining between them. Germline CDR1 and CDR2: SGHRS and YFSETQ. The CDR3 sequence: CASSPGAGGIMYNEQFF. CDR3 coding DNA: TGCGCCAGCAGCCCTGGGGCAGGAGGGATCATGTACAATGAGCAGTTCTTC.